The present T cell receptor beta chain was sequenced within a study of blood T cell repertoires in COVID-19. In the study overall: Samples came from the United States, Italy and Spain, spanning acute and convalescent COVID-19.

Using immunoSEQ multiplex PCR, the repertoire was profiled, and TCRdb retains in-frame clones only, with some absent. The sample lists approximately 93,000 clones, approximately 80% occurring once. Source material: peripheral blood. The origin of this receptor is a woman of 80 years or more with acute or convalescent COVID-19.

CDR3 region: CAWSVWGQGASNTEAFF. CDR3 DNA: TGTGCCTGGAGTGTATGGGGACAGGGGGCGTCGAACACTGAAGCTTTCTTT. The V and J genes are TRBV30 and TRBJ1-1; TRBD1 matches at 12 bases. Germline-derived CDR1 and CDR2 are GTSNPN and SVGIG (reference sequence). The CDR3 loop spans 17 amino acids. Trimming removed 0 bases from V and 1 base from J; junction bases left unmatched: 6.